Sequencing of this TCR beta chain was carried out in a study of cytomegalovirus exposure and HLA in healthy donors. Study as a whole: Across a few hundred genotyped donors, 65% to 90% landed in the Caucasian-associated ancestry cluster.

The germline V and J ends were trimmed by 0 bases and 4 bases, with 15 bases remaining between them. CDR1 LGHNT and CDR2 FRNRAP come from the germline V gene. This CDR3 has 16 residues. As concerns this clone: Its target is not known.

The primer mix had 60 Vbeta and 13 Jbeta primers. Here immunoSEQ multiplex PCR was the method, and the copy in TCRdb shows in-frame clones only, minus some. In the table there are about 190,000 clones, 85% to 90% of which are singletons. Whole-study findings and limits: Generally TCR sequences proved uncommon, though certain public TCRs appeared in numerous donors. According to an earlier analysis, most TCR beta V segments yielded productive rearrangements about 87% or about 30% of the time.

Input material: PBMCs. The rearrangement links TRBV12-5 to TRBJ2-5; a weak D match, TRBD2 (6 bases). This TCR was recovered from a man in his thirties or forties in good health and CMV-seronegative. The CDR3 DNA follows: TGTGCTAGTGGTTTGGTACTTGGGCTGGGGGGAGAGACCCAGTACTTC. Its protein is CASGLVLGLGGETQYF.